Here is one T cell receptor beta chain with its context. TCRdb ran MiXCR on the 5' RACE reads and lists one entry per CDR3 protein. This table has under 250,000 distinct CDR3 sequences, about 16% appearing once. The data were obtained in a study of T-cell memory formation after mild COVID-19. Germline lookup yields CDR1 LGHDT and CDR2 YNNKEL (reference sequence). V dropped 7 bases and J dropped 8; count of bases not matched to a gene: 16. This CDR3 spans 15 amino acids. The chain recombines TRBV3-1 with TRBJ1-2; 7 bases match TRBD1. The receptor was isolated from an adult woman who had mild COVID-19 (a few samples of this study predate the infection). Cell type and time point are not known. The specimen was PBMCs or a T cell subset sorted from them (not recorded which). CDR3 nucleotides: TGTGCCAGCACCGGGACAGCGGGTTTGGCGCAAGGCTACACCTTC. It specifies CASTGTAGLAQGYTF.